The present T cell receptor (beta chain) was sequenced within a study of shared clonotypes between healthy human individuals. The wider study: Three plates each covered CD4 naive and memory; CD8 naive two, CD8 memory one.

Using immunoSEQ multiplex PCR, the repertoire was profiled, and TCRdb retains in-frame clones only, with some absent. The sample includes approximately 940,000 clones, 70% to 85% of them seen just once. After removal of 4 bases from V and 5 bases from J, the junction contained 7 bases not matched to a gene. This CDR3 is 15 amino acids long. Germline V lookup: CDR1 MGHRA, CDR2 YSYEKL. This TCR was recovered from a young man in good health. Sample: memory CD4+ T cells sorted from blood. Subset indicated: CD45RA-negative fraction. The rearrangement links TRBV4-1 to TRBJ2-4; 8 bases line up with TRBD1. The DNA for the CDR3 is TGCGCCAGCAGCCGAGACAGGGGATCCGAAAACATTCAGTACTTC. Protein product: CASSRDRGSENIQYF.